This T cell receptor (beta chain) was documented in a study of shared clonotypes between healthy human individuals. Approximately 30,000 T cell genomes (around 200 ng DNA) went into each sorted-subset replicate. The table came from immunoSEQ multiplex PCR; TCRdb's copy has only in-frame clones and leaves some out. The sample shows roughly 2.2 million clones, 85% to 95% of them seen only once. The CDR3 has 14 amino acids. Germline V gene lookup returns CDR1 LNHDA and CDR2 SQIVND (reference sequence). Trimming took 8 bases from V and 1 from J, leaving 14 bases between them. The origin of this receptor is a man aged 18 to 30 in good health. Some clones in this sample may be carry-over from other donors' samples. Specimen: naive CD4+ T cells from PBMCs. Subset meaning: CD45RA+ positively selected. The rearrangement links TRBV19 to TRBJ1-1, with D maybe TRBD1 (5 bases). CDR3 nucleotide sequence: TGTGCCAGTCGGGGGTCTGGGGGGAACACTGAAGCTTTCTTT. Encoded protein: CASRGSGGNTEAFF.